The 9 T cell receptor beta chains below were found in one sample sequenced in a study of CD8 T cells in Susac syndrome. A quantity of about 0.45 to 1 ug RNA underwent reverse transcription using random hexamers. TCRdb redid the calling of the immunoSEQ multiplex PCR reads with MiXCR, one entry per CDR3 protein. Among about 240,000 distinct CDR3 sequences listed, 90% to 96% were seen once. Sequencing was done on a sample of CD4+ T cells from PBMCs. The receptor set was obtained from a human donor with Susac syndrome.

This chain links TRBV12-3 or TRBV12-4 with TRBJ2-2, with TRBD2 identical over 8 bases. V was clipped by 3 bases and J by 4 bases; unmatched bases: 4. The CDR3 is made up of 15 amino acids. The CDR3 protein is CASSFSGVATGELFF. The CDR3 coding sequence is TGTGCCAGCAGTTTTAGCGGGGTCGCCACCGGGGAGCTGTTTTTT.

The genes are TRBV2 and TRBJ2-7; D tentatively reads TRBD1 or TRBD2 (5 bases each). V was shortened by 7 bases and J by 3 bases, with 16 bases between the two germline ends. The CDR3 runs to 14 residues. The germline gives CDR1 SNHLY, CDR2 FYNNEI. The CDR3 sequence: CASMRGIGGYEQYF. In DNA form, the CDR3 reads TGTGCCAGCATGAGGGGCATAGGCGGCTACGAGCAGTACTTC. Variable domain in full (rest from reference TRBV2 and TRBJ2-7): EPEVTQTPSHQVTQMGQEVILRCVPISNHLYFYWYRQILGQKVEFLVSFYNNEISEKSEIFDDQFSVERPDGSNFTLKIRSTKLEDSAMYFCASMRGIGGYEQYFGPGTRLTVT.

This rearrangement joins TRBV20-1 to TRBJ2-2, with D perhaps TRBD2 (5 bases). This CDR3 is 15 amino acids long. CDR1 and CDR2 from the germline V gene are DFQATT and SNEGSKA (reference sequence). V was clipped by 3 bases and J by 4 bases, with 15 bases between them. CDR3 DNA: TGCAGTGCTAGTCGTCCTAGCCCGACCACCGGGGAGCTGTTTTTT. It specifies CSASRPSPTTGELFF.

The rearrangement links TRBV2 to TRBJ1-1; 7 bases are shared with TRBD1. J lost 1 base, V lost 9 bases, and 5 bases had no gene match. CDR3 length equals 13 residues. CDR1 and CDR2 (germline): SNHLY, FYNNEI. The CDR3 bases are TGTGCCAGTTCAGGACAGGCGAACACTGAAGCTTTCTTT. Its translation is CASSGQANTEAFF. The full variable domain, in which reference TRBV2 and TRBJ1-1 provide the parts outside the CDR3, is EPEVTQTPSHQVTQMGQEVILRCVPISNHLYFYWYRQILGQKVEFLVSFYNNEISEKSEIFDDQFSVERPDGSNFTLKIRSTKLEDSAMYFCASSGQANTEAFFGQGTRLTVV.

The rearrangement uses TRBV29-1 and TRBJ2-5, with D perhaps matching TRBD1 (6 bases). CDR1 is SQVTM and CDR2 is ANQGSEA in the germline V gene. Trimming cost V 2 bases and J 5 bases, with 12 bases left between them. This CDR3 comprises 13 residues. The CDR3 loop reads CSVERTVRETQYF. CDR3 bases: TGCAGCGTTGAACGGACAGTACGGGAGACCCAGTACTTC.

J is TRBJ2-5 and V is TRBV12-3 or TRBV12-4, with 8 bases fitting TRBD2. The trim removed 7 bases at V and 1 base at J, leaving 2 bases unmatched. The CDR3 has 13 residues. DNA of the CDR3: TGTGCCAGCACTAGCGGGCCCCAAGAGACCCAGTACTTC. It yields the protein CASTSGPQETQYF.

This CDR3 reads CASSLAGNEKLFF. The DNA of the CDR3 is TGCGCCAGCAGCTTGGCCGGAAATGAAAAACTGTTTTTT. The chain has TRBV5-1 and TRBJ1-4; D gene uncertain. The V end lost 0 bases, the J end lost 5 bases, and 5 bases lay between the germline ends. Germline CDR1 reads SGHRS; CDR2 reads YFSETQ. This CDR3 is 13 amino acids long.

The DNA for the CDR3 is TGTGCCAGCAGTTTTGTATTTTCGGCGGGGCCTGACACAGATACGCAGTATTTT. This gives the protein CASSFVFSAGPDTDTQYF. This rearrangement joins TRBV28 to TRBJ2-3; tentatively, D is TRBD2 (6 bases). CDR1 and CDR2 from the germline V gene are MDHEN and SYDVKM. The CDR3 has 18 amino acids. V lost 3 bases, J lost 2 bases, and 21 bases lay in between.

In DNA, the CDR3 is TGCAGCGTAACGCGTCTCAGCGGGAGGGCCAATGAGCAGTTCTTC. Its translation is CSVTRLSGRANEQFF. V usage is TRBV29-1 and J usage is TRBJ2-1; 10 nucleotides agree with TRBD2. V was clipped by 6 bases and J by 6 bases; unmatched bases: 11. The CDR3 consists of 15 residues. Germline CDR1 is SQVTM and CDR2 is ANQGSEA.